The entry that follows covers one T cell receptor (beta chain) sequence. V gave up 9 bases and J gave up 1 base, with 18 bases separating them. Germline-derived CDR1 and CDR2 are LNHDA and SQIVND (reference sequence). The CDR3 totals 15 residues. These data are taken from a study of blood T cell repertoires in COVID-19. About the study: Nucleic acid was either cDNA or gDNA, and it came from T cells, B-cell-depleted T cells, or PBMCs.

The protocol was immunoSEQ multiplex PCR, while the TCRdb copy is restricted to in-frame clones and leaves out a portion. The table includes roughly 150,000 clones, approximately 80% detected once. Material for sequencing was PBMCs or T cells enriched from blood (not recorded which). This sequence originates from a man aged 35-49 years who had recovered from COVID-19. This chain connects TRBV19 to TRBJ1-1; D not resolved. CDR3 sequence (DNA): TGTGCCAGCCGGGAAATTCTTGAGGGGAACACTGAAGCTTTCTTT. This encodes CASREILEGNTEAFF.